The clone carrying this TCR beta chain was detected once. Antigen unknown. From blood CD8+ and CD4+ T cells, the TCR beta chain was sequenced. Germline V CDR1 and CDR2: MGHDK, SYGVNS. The V gene end was trimmed by 5 bases and the J gene end by 6 bases; junction bases not matched to a gene: 3. The CDR3 runs to 14 residues. This sample stems from a study of CD8 T cells in Susac syndrome. Overall study findings and caveats: The TCR sequencing and HLA analysis in the study involved a relatively small number of individuals, as the study acknowledged.

cDNA came from about 0.5 to 1 ug RNA primed by random hexamers. Multiplex immunoSEQ PCR targeted 54 Vbeta and 13 Jbeta TCR beta segments. TCRdb re-called the immunoSEQ multiplex PCR reads through MiXCR, storing one row per CDR3 protein. Among over 120,000 distinct CDR3 sequences listed, less than 95% were seen once. The source material was CD4+ T cells from PBMCs. The chain combines TRBV25-1 with TRBJ2-2, with 10 positions matching TRBD2. The receptor was derived from a human donor in good health. CDR3 DNA: TGTGCCAGCAGTCTAGCGGGAGCTTCCGGGGAGCTGTTTTTT. Translation gives CASSLAGASGELFF.